Each of the 16 T cell receptor beta chains below was sequenced from the same sample in a study of T-cell reconstitution after alpha-beta-depleted transplantation in children. Unique molecular identifiers tagged the TCRbeta library. TCRdb re-derived calls from the PCR reads in MiXCR, one entry per CDR3 protein. The table includes about 98,000 distinct CDR3 sequences, about 6.8% detected once. The specimen comprised PBMCs, sampled before TCRalphabeta/CD19-depleted stem cell transplant. These receptors came from a boy between 2 and 10 years old with acute lymphoblastic leukemia, due to receive a stem cell transplant.

This clonotype was detected ten times or more. The V and J genes are TRBV20-1 and TRBJ1-1; no clear D gene. V was clipped by 1 base and J by 0 bases, with 12 bases between them. The V gene's germline CDR1 is DFQATT and CDR2 SNEGSKA (reference sequence). The CDR3 loop spans 15 amino acids. DNA for the CDR3: TGCAGTGCTAGAGTAATCCTGGAACTGAACACTGAAGCTTTCTTT. This codes for CSARVILELNTEAFF.

This clonotype came up many times. CDR3 DNA: TGTGCCAGCAGTGAAGCGAGGACAGCAAACACTGAAGCTTTCTTT. As protein: CASSEARTANTEAFF. The chain is built from TRBV2 and TRBJ1-1, with a possible D match to TRBD1 (6 bases). This CDR3 has 15 residues. Trimming stripped 0 bases from V and 2 bases from J, with 10 bases between. From germline, CDR1 is SNHLY and CDR2 FYNNEI. The full variable domain, in which reference TRBV2 and TRBJ1-1 provide the parts outside the CDR3, is EPEVTQTPSHQVTQMGQEVILRCVPISNHLYFYWYRQILGQKVEFLVSFYNNEISEKSEIFDDQFSVERPDGSNFTLKIRSTKLEDSAMYFCASSEARTANTEAFFGQGTRLTVV.

Comments on this clonotype: A single base separates this from a much larger clone, so it may be a read error. The chain recombines TRBV5-1 with TRBJ2-2; possible D gene TRBD1, 5 bases. The CDR3 runs to 16 residues. CDR1 SGHRS and CDR2 YFSETQ come from the germline V gene. CDR3: CASSSQGLGVTRELFF. The DNA of the CDR3 is TGCGCCAGCAGCTCCCAGGGATTAGGTGTCACCAGGGAGCTGTTTTTT.

This clonotype was recorded many times. Here the CDR3 DNA reads TGTGCCAGCAGCTTAGGGGGGGACAAGGCTTGGTACGAGCAGTACTTC. Translating gives CASSLGGDKAWYEQYF. The chain uses TRBV5-6 and TRBJ2-7; a possible D gene is TRBD2 (7 bases). The CDR3 runs to 16 residues. The germline gives CDR1 SGHDT, CDR2 YYEEEE. V gave up 2 bases and J gave up 4 bases, with 19 bases separating them.

The sample holds many counts of this clonotype. The chain couples TRBV6-6 to TRBJ1-1; 9 positions agree with TRBD1. Germline V lookup: CDR1 MNHNY, CDR2 SVGAGI (reference sequence). The length of the CDR3 is 15 residues. With 6 bases clipped from V and 1 base from J, the junction kept 6 bases outside the gene matches. CDR3 coding DNA: TGTGCCAGCAGCTGGACAGGGGAAGCGAACACTGAAGCTTTCTTT. Its protein product is CASSWTGEANTEAFF.

This chain joins TRBV19 and TRBJ2-5; possibly TRBD2 for D (6 bases). CDR3 length: 13 amino acids. CDR1 and CDR2 (germline): LNHDA, SQIVND (reference sequence). Trimming took 5 bases from V and 7 from J, leaving 14 bases between them. The CDR3 nucleotides are TGTGCCAGTAGTCCAGGACTGGGGGGGACCCAGTACTTC. Translated: CASSPGLGGTQYF.

In this sample, this clonotype turned up once. This may be a read error, as it is one base from a much larger clone. The final CDR3 position lacks the conserved phenylalanine or tryptophan, pointing to a likely read error. The chain links TRBV3-1 to TRBJ1-1; 10 bases align to TRBD1. The CDR3 sequence is 15 residues long. J lost 4 bases, V lost 2 bases, and 4 bases had no gene match. From germline, CDR1 is LGHDT and CDR2 YNNKEL (reference sequence). CDR3 coding DNA: TGTGCCAGCAGCCAACGACAGGGGGCGCGCACTGAAGCTTTCTGT. Amino acids: CASSQRQGARTEAFC.

Comments on this clonotype: One end of the junction fails to match germline, which may point to a read error. This sequence joins TRBV10-3 and TRBJ1-6; D uncertain. Germline lookup yields CDR1 ENHRY and CDR2 SYGVKD. The CDR3 has 15 residues. Here the CDR3 reads CAIGDNVLSKSPLHF. The CDR3 coding sequence is TGTGCCATCGGTGATAATGTTTTATCGAAATCACCCCTCCACTTT.

This clonotype came up a few times. V and J are TRBV5-1 and TRBJ2-3; possibly TRBD1 for D (7 bases). Germline CDR1 and CDR2: SGHRS and YFSETQ. The CDR3 sequence is 15 residues long. Trimming took off 7 bases at V and 4 bases at J, with 19 bases between the two ends. The CDR3 is CASGPWGRGADTQYF. DNA of the CDR3: TGCGCCAGCGGCCCTTGGGGCAGGGGGGCAGATACGCAGTATTTT.

In its sample, this clonotype was seen many times. The V gene is TRBV27, the J gene TRBJ2-7, with no clear D. Germline lookup yields CDR1 MNHEY and CDR2 SMNVEV (reference sequence). Trimming removed 6 bases from V and 1 base from J, with 10 bases in between. This CDR3 spans 13 amino acids. The CDR3 loop reads CASRLHPSYEQYF. The CDR3 DNA is TGTGCCAGCAGGCTACACCCATCCTACGAGCAGTACTTC.

This clonotype was observed many times. The genes are TRBV7-2 and TRBJ2-5, with 13 bases that match TRBD2. The ends lost 4 bases at V and 3 bases at J; junction bases unmatched: 2. There are 15 residues in the CDR3. CDR1 is SGHTA and CDR2 is FQGNSA in the germline V gene. CDR3 loop: CASSSGLAGKETQYF. The CDR3 DNA is TGTGCCAGCAGCTCGGGACTAGCGGGGAAAGAGACCCAGTACTTC.

In its sample, this clonotype was seen many times. The rearrangement uses TRBV5-1 and TRBJ2-7, with D perhaps assigned TRBD1 or TRBD2 (5 bases each). This CDR3 comprises 14 residues. The germline gives CDR1 SGHRS, CDR2 YFSETQ. Trimming removed 0 bases from V and 3 bases from J, with 10 bases in between. The CDR3 here is CASSLARDGYEQYF. CDR3 nucleotides: TGCGCCAGCAGCTTGGCCCGGGACGGCTACGAGCAGTACTTC.

This clonotype has a count of ten or more. The chain recombines TRBV7-9 with TRBJ1-4, with a tentative D call TRBD1 (5 bases). The CDR3 extends over 15 amino acids. Germline lookup yields CDR1 SEHNR and CDR2 FQNEAQ (reference sequence). The V gene lost 2 bases and the J gene lost 6 bases, with 13 bases spanning the gap. CDR3 residues: CASSLMRGSDEKLFF. The CDR3 DNA is TGTGCCAGCAGCTTAATGAGGGGCTCGGATGAAAAACTGTTTTTT.

This clonotype was detected ten times or more. The CDR3 bases are TGTGCCAGCAGTGAAGACGGTGGACAGGGGTCAGATACGCAGTATTTT. Translation gives CASSEDGGQGSDTQYF. This rearrangement joins TRBV6-1 to TRBJ2-3; 9 nucleotides match TRBD1. The length of the CDR3 is 16 residues. Germline V lookup: CDR1 MNHNS, CDR2 SASEGT. Trimming cost V 1 base and J 4 bases; bases outside gene matches: 6.

This clonotype was observed many times. The chain joins TRBV12-3 or TRBV12-4 to TRBJ2-7; D possibly matches TRBD1 or TRBD2 (5 bases each). The CDR3 extends over 16 amino acids. V was pared by 1 base and J by 3 bases, with 16 bases between. The CDR3 loop reads CASSLDGLGVGYEQYF. In DNA form, the CDR3 reads TGTGCCAGCAGTTTAGATGGGCTGGGGGTGGGCTACGAGCAGTACTTC.

The chain links TRBV3-1 to TRBJ2-3, with TRBD2 matching over 9 bases. The CDR3 totals 18 residues. V trimming: 1 base; J trimming: 2 bases; junction bases outside the gene matches: 10. Germline CDR1 and CDR2: LGHDT and YNNKEL (reference sequence). Written as DNA, the CDR3 is TGTGCCAGCAGCCAAGGGACTAGCGAACCCTCCATCACAGATACGCAGTATTTT. Translated, it gives CASSQGTSEPSITDTQYF.